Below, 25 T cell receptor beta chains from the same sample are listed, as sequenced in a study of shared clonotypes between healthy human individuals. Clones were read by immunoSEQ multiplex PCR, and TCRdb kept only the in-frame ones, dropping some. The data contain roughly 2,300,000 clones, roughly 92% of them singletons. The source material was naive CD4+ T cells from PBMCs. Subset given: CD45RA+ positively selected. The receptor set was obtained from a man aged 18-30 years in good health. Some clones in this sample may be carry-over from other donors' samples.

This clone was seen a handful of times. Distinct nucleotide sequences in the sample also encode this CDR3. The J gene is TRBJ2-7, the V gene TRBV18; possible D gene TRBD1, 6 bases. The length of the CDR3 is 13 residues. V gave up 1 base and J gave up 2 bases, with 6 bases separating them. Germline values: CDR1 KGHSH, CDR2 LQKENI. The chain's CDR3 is CASSPQGAYEQYF. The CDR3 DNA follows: TGTGCCAGCTCACCACAGGGGGCCTACGAGCAGTACTTC. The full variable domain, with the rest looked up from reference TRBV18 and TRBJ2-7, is NAGVMQNPRHLVRRRGQEARLRCSPMKGHSHVYWYRQLPEEGLKFMVYLQKENIIDESGMPKERFSAEFPKEGPSILRIQQVVRGDSAAYFCASSPQGAYEQYFGPGTRLTVT.

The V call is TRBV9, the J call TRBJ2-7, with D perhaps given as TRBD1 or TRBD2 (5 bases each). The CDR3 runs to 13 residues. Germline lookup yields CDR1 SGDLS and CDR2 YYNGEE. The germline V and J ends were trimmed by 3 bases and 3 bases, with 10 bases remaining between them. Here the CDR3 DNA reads TGTGCCAGCAGCGCCCGGGACGGCTACGAGCAGTACTTC. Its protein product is CASSARDGYEQYF.

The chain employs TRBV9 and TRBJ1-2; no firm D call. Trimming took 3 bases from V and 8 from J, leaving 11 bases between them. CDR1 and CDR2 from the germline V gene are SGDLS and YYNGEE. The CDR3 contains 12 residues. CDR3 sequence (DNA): TGTGCCAGCAGCGCCCTTGAGCCGGGCTACACCTTC. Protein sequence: CASSALEPGYTF.

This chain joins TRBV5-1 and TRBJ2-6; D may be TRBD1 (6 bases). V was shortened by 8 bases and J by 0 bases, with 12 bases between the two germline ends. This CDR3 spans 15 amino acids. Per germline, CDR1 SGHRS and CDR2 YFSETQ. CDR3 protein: CASNEGGSGANVLTF. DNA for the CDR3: TGCGCCAGTAACGAAGGGGGCTCTGGGGCCAACGTCCTGACTTTC.

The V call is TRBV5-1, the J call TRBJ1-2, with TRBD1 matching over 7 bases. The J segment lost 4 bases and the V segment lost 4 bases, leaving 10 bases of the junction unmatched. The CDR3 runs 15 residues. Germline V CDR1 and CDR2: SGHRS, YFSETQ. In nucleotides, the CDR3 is TGCGCCAGCAGCCCGGGGGAGGGGGCGGCCTATGGCTACACCTTC. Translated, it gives CASSPGEGAAYGYTF.

The CDR3 spells CAWSAHPGVRVKNEQFF. CDR3 bases: TGTGCCTGGAGTGCCCACCCAGGGGTGCGGGTCAAAAATGAGCAGTTCTTC. The chain couples TRBV30 to TRBJ2-1; D may be TRBD1 (6 bases). Trimming took off 1 base at V and 7 bases at J, with 23 bases between the two ends. The germline V gene has CDR1 GTSNPN and CDR2 SVGIG (reference sequence). This CDR3 has 17 residues.

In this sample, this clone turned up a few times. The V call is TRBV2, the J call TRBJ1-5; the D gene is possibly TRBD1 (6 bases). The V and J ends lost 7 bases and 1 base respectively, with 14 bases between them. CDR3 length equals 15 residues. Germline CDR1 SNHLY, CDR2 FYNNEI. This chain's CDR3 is CASIGQSPSNQPQHF. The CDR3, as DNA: TGTGCCAGCATAGGACAGAGCCCGAGCAATCAGCCCCAGCATTTT.

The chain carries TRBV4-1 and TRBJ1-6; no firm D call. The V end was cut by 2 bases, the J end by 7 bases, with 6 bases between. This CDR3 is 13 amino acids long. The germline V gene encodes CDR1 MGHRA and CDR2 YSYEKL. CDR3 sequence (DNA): TGCGCCAGCAGCCAATTAGTAAATTCACCCCTCCACTTT. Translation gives CASSQLVNSPLHF.

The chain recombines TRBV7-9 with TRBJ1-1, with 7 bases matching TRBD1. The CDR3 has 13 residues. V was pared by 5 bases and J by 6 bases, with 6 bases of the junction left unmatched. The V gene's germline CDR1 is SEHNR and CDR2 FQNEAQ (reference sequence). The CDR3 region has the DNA TGTGCCAGCAGCCCTCAGGGGGGGGCTGAAGCTTTCTTT. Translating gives CASSPQGGAEAFF.

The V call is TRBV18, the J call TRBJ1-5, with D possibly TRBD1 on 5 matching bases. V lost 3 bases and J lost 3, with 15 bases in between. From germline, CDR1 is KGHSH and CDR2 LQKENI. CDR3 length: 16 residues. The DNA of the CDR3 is TGTGCCAGCTCACCCGTCGACAGCGGAAACAATCAGCCCCAGCATTTT. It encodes CASSPVDSGNNQPQHF.

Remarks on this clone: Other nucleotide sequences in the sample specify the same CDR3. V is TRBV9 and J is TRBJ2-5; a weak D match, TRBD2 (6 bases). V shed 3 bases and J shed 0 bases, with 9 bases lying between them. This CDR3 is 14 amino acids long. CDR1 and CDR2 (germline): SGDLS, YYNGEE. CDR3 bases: TGTGCCAGCAGCGCTGGGGGGTACCAAGAGACCCAGTACTTC. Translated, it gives CASSAGGYQETQYF.

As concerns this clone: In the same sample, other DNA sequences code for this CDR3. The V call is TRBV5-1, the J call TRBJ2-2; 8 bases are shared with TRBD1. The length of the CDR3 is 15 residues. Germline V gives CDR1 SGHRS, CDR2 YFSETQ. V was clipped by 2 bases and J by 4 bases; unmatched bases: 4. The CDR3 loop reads CASSLGQGGTGELFF. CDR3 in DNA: TGCGCCAGCAGCTTAGGACAGGGCGGCACCGGGGAGCTGTTTTTT.

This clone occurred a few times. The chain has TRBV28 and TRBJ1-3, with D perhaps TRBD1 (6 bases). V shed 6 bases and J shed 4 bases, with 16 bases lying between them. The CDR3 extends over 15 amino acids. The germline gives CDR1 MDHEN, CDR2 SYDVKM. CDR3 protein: CASRNQGLSGNTIYF. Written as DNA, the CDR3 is TGTGCCAGCAGGAACCAGGGGTTATCCGGAAACACCATATATTTT.

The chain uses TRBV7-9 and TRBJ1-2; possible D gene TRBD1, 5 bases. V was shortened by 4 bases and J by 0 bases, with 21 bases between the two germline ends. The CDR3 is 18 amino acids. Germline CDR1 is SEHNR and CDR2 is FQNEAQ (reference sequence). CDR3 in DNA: TGTGCCAGCAGCTACCGCGGGGGGACTCCCGGAGCTAACTATGGCTACACCTTC. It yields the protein CASSYRGGTPGANYGYTF.

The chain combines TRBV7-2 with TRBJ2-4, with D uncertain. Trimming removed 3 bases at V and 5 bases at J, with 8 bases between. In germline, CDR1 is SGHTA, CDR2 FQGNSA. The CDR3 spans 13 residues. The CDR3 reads CASSLLGQNIQYF. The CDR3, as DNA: TGTGCCAGCAGCTTGCTGGGCCAAAACATTCAGTACTTC.

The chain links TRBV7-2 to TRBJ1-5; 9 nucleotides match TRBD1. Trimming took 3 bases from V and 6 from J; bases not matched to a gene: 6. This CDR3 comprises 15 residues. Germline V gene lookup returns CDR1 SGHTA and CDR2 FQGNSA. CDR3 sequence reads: CASSFQQGAGQPQHF. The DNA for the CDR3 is TGTGCCAGCAGCTTCCAACAGGGGGCCGGTCAGCCCCAGCATTTT.

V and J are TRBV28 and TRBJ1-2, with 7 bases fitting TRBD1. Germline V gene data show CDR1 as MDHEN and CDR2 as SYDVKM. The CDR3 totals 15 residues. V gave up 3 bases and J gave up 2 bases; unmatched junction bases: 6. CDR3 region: CASSFLGGENYGYTF. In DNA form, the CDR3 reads TGTGCCAGCAGTTTTTTAGGGGGCGAAAACTATGGCTACACCTTC.

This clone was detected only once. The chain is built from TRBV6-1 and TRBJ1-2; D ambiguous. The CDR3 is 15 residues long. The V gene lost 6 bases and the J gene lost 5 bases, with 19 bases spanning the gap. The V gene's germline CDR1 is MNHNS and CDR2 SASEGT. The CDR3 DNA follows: TGTGCCAGCAGGGTGATCTACGGGCCCCAGTATGGCTACACCTTC. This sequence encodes CASRVIYGPQYGYTF.

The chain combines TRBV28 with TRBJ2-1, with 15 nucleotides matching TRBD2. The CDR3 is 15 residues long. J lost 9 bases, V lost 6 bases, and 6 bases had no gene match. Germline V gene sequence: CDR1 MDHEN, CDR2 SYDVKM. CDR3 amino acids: CASRWTSGRATEQFF. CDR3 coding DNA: TGTGCCAGCAGGTGGACTAGCGGGAGGGCCACTGAGCAGTTCTTC.

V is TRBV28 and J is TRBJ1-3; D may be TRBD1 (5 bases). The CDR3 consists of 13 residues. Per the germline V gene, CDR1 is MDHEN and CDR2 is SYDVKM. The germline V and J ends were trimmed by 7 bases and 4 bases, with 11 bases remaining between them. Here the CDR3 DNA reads TGTGCCAGCATTGGCAGGGCGGGAAACACCATATATTTT. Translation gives CASIGRAGNTIYF. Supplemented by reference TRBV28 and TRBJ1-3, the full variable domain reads DVKVTQSSRYLVKRTGEKVFLECVQDMDHENMFWYRQDPGLGLRLIYFSYDVKMKEKGDIPEGYSVSREKKERFSLILESASTNQTSMYLCASIGRAGNTIYFGEGSWLTVV.

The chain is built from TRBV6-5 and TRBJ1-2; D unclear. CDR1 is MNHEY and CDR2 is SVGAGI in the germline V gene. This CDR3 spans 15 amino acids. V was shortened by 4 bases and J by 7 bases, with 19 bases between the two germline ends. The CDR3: CASSSRTAHLPGYTF. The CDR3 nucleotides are TGTGCCAGCAGTTCCCGGACGGCCCATCTACCTGGCTACACCTTC.

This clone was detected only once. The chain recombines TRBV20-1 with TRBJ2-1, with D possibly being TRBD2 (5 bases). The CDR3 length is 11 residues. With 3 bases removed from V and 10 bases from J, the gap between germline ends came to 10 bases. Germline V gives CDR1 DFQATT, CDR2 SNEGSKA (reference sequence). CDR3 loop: CSARGVQEQFF. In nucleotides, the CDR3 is TGCAGTGCTAGGGGAGTCCAAGAGCAGTTCTTC.

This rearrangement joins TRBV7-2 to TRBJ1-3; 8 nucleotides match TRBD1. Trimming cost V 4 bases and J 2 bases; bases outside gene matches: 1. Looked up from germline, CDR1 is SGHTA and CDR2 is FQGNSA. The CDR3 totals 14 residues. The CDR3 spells CASSSDRAGNTIYF. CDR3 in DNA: TGTGCCAGCAGCTCGGACAGGGCTGGAAACACCATATATTTT.

CDR3: CASASGTYYMDTEAFF. Written as DNA, the CDR3 is TGTGCCAGCGCCTCCGGGACATACTACATGGACACTGAAGCTTTCTTT. J is TRBJ1-1 and V is TRBV28; D is perhaps TRBD1 (6 bases). With 8 bases removed from V and 3 bases from J, the gap between germline ends came to 22 bases. The germline gives CDR1 MDHEN, CDR2 SYDVKM. The CDR3 extends over 16 amino acids.

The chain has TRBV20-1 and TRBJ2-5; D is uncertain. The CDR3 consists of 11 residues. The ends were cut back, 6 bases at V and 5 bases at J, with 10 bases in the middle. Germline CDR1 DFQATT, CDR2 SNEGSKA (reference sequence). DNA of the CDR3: TGCAGTGCCAATTACGCGGAGACCCAGTACTTC. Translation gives CSANYAETQYF.